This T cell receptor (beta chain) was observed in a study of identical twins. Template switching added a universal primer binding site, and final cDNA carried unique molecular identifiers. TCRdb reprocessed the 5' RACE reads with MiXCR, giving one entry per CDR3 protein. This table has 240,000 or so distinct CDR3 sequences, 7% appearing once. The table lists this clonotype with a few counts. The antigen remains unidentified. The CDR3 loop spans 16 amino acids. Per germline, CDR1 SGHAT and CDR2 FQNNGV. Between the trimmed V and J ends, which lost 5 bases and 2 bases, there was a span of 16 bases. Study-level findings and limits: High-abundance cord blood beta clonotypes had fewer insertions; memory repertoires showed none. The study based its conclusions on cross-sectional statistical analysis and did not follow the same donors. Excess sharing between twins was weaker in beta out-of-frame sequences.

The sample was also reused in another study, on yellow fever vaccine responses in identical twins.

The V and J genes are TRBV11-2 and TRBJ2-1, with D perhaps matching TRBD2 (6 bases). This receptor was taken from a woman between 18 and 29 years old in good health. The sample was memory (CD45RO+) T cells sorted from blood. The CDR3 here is CASSPGGVGPYNEQFF. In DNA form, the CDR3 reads TGTGCCAGCAGCCCCGGGGGAGTTGGCCCCTACAATGAGCAGTTCTTC.